The rows below give T cell receptor beta chains drawn from one sample of a study of CD8+CD57+ T cells in acquired aplastic anemia. TCRdb fed the reads into MiXCR, producing one record per CDR3 protein. This table has 180,000 or so distinct CDR3 sequences, about half appearing once. Source material: sorted CD4+, CD8+, or CD8+CD57+ T cells (not recorded which) from PBMCs. The receptors here all came from a human donor with aplastic anemia. The CDR3 runs from the conserved cysteine through the conserved F or W. The D gene is left open where the match is weak. Clone size is not always given. Where it is, it says once, few, many or a class for expanded clones.

>.|TRBJ2-7|TRBV2|.
TGTGCCACCAATGGGTCCCCAAGTGAGCAGTACTTC
CATNGSPSEQYF
>few|TRBJ2-7|TRBV10-3|.
TGTGCCATCAGTGAACACAGCGAGCAGTACTTC
CAISEHSEQYF
>.|TRBJ1-1|TRBV2|.
TGTGCCAACAGAACCGACAGGAACACTGAAGCTTTCTTT
CANRTDRNTEAFF
>.|TRBJ2-5|TRBV2|.
TGTGCCAGCAGCTTAGGAACCGGGACAAAAGAGACCCAGTACTTC
CASSLGTGTKETQYF
>many|TRBJ2-7|TRBV24-1|.
TGTGCCACCAGTGATTTGGGGGGTGACGAGCAGTACTTC
CATSDLGGDEQYF
>.|TRBJ2-4|TRBV11-2|TRBD2
TGTGCCAGCAGCTATGCCAGCGGGAAGGGAAACATTCAGTACTTC
CASSYASGKGNIQYF
>.|TRBJ1-1|TRBV20-1|.
TGCAGTGCCCAAGACAGGTCGGCACCGAACACTGAAGCTTTCTTT
CSAQDRSAPNTEAFF
>many|TRBJ1-6|TRBV18|.
TGTGCCAGCTCACCCCGCTCAGGGCGGGAAAATTCACCCCTCCACTTT
CASSPRSGRENSPLHF
>.|TRBJ1-1|TRBV29-1|.
TGCAGCGTAGAAAACAGGGTGAACACTGAAGCTTTCTTT
CSVENRVNTEAFF
>once|TRBJ1-5|TRBV7-9|TRBD1
TGTGCCAGCAGCGCTGGGACAGGGTTTTTTGAGCCCCAGCATTTT
CASSAGTGFFEPQHF
>.|TRBJ2-2|TRBV20-1|.
TGCAGTGCTAGTCAAGGGCCCGGGGAGCTGTTTTTT
CSASQGPGELFF
>.|TRBJ2-7|TRBV25-1|TRBD1
TGTGCCAGCTCCGCCGGGACAGTTAAAGAGCAGTACTTC
CASSAGTVKEQYF
>many|TRBJ2-3|TRBV20-1|TRBD1
TGCAGTGCTAGAGCCGGGACAGGGGGGCCCACAGATACGCAGTATTTT
CSARAGTGGPTDTQYF
>many|TRBJ1-3|TRBV5-1|TRBD1
TGCGCCAGCACCGGGACAGGGATCCCTGGAAACACCATATATTTT
CASTGTGIPGNTIYF
>.|TRBJ2-3|TRBV29-1|.
TGCAGCGTTGGTGAGTCAGATACGCAGTATTTT
CSVGESDTQYF
>many|TRBJ1-1|TRBV2|TRBD1
TGTGCCAGGAGCGAACAGGGGGCCGGCACTGAAGCTTTCTTT
CARSEQGAGTEAFF
>.|TRBJ2-7|TRBV10-3|TRBD1
TGTGCCATCAGTGCATCCGGGACAGGGGAAACCTACGAGCAGTACTTC
CAISASGTGETYEQYF
>.|TRBJ2-5|TRBV7-7|.
TGTGCCAGCAGCTTACGGGGGGCGGAGACCCAGTACTTC
CASSLRGAETQYF
>many|TRBJ1-1|TRBV6-5|.
TGTGCCAGCAGTTTAAGACCGAACACTGAAGCTTTCTTT
CASSLRPNTEAFF
>.|TRBJ2-3|TRBV7-3|.
TGTGCCAGCAGCTTAGTTCTGAGAAACACAGATACGCAGTATTTT
CASSLVLRNTDTQYF
>few|TRBJ2-1|TRBV7-3|.
TGTGCCAGCAGCCCACAGCCTGAGTTCGAGCAGTTCTTC
CASSPQPEFEQFF
>.|TRBJ2-3|TRBV20-1|.
TGCAGTGCTAGGGGGAGGAATGCAATAGATACGCAGTATTTT
CSARGRNAIDTQYF
>.|TRBJ2-3|TRBV14|.
TGTGCCAGCAGCCAACGGTCCCGCACAGATACGCAGTATTTT
CASSQRSRTDTQYF
>.|TRBJ1-1|TRBV20-1|.
TGCAGTGCTACAAAGGGGCATAAGAACACTGAAGCTTTCTTT
CSATKGHKNTEAFF
>.|TRBJ2-2|TRBV24-1|.
TGTGCCACCATGGGTGACACCGGGGAGCTGTTTTTT
CATMGDTGELFF
>.|TRBJ2-7|TRBV13|.
TGTGCCAGCAGCTCCTGGAATGGGGCGTCCTCAGAGCAGTACTTC
CASSSWNGASSEQYF
>many|TRBJ2-4|TRBV10-3|TRBD1
TGTGCCATCAGGGGACAGGGAAGGGAAAACATTCAGTACTTC
CAIRGQGRENIQYF
>.|TRBJ1-2|TRBV2|TRBD1
TGTGCCAGCTTGGGAGGGACAGGGAAAGGCTACACCTTC
CASLGGTGKGYTF
>.|TRBJ1-6|TRBV20-1|TRBD1
TGCAGTGCTAAACAGGGGGCGGCCTCACCCCTCCACTTT
CSAKQGAASPLHF